This entry concerns a single TCR beta chain. Method: immunoSEQ multiplex PCR; TCRdb's copy keeps in-frame clones and lacks some. Of around 72,000 clones listed, around 90% are singletons. This specimen comes from a study of T cell changes during pregnancy in multiple sclerosis. Germline V gene sequence: CDR1 MDHEN, CDR2 SYDVKM. This CDR3 has 15 residues. Trimming stripped 6 bases from V and 4 bases from J, with 13 bases between. This TCR came from a female donor in good health, enrolled as a control in a pregnancy study. The chain has TRBV28 and TRBJ1-6; D possibly corresponds to TRBD1 (5 bases). The sample was peripheral blood, taken in the second trimester of pregnancy. In DNA, the CDR3 is TGTGCCAGCAGCTCCGGGCGACAGTATAATTCACCCCTCCACTTT. The encoded protein is CASSSGRQYNSPLHF.